This T cell receptor beta chain was retrieved from a study of T cell responses to AZD1222 COVID-19 vaccine. Germline values: CDR1 SSHAT, CDR2 FNYEAQ (reference sequence). The CDR3 is made up of 17 amino acids. TCRdb's copy holds only in-frame clones and misses some; the assay was immunoSEQ multiplex PCR. The sample consists of about 150,000 clones, more than 75% of them appearing once. In this sample, this clone turned up once. One end of the junction is discordant with germline, which a read error may explain. The sequencing here drew on peripheral blood, taken on day 0 of AZD1222 vaccination. This clonotype originated in an adult in good health. The J gene is TRBJ2-1, the V gene TRBV7-7; 15 nucleotides line up with TRBD2. The CDR3: CASSRTSGGDGYNEQFF. The CDR3 region has the DNA TGTGCTAGCAGCCGGACTAGCGGGGGGGATGGCTACAATGAGCAGTTCTTC.